Presented here are 9 T cell receptor beta chains from one specimen sequenced in a study of shared clonotypes between healthy human individuals. Naive CD8 isolation took CD45RO-negative cells positively selected for CCR7 and excluded terminally differentiated effector memory CD45RA+ cells. Clones were read by immunoSEQ multiplex PCR, and TCRdb kept only the in-frame ones, dropping some. The sample has some 1,900,000 clones; around 96% are singletons. Sequences were obtained from naive CD8+ T cells sorted from blood. These receptors originate from a young man in good health.

The count of this clone is one. In the same sample, other DNA sequences code for this CDR3. The chain carries TRBV27 and TRBJ2-7, with 13 bases fitting TRBD2. CDR3 size: 14 residues. V lost 6 bases, J lost 7 bases, and 6 bases stayed unmatched. Germline CDR1 is MNHEY and CDR2 is SMNVEV (reference sequence). Here the CDR3 DNA reads TGTGCCAGCAGACTAGCGGGAGGGCCGGGAGAGCAGTACTTC. Encoded protein: CASRLAGGPGEQYF.

The J gene is TRBJ1-6, the V gene TRBV6-1, with no clear D. Trimming stripped 1 base from V and 4 bases from J, with 14 bases between. Per the germline V gene, CDR1 is MNHNS and CDR2 is SASEGT. There are 17 residues in the CDR3. This chain's CDR3 is CASSEVVRTDYNSPLHF. The DNA of the CDR3 is TGTGCCAGCAGTGAAGTCGTTCGGACGGATTATAATTCACCCCTCCACTTT.

The chain links TRBV27 to TRBJ2-7; 8 positions match TRBD2. Per germline, CDR1 MNHEY and CDR2 SMNVEV (reference sequence). This CDR3 region has 14 residues. V lost 7 bases and J lost 4; bases outside the gene matches: 9. CDR3 sequence (DNA): TGTGCCAGCAAACTAGCGGAAGAGTTTTACGAGCAGTACTTC. Translation: CASKLAEEFYEQYF.

The chain links TRBV7-2 to TRBJ2-5; D uncertain. V lost 3 bases, J lost 5 bases, and 7 bases lay in between. This CDR3 is 12 amino acids long. The germline CDR1 and CDR2 sequences are SGHTA and FQGNSA. CDR3 region: CASSFGGETQYF. The DNA for the CDR3 is TGTGCCAGCAGCTTCGGTGGGGAGACCCAGTACTTC.

Details on this clone: Distinct nucleotide sequences in the sample also encode this CDR3. This rearrangement joins TRBV6-4 to TRBJ2-1, with TRBD1 as a possible D gene (5 bases). Deletions cut 0 bases from V and 0 bases from J, with 9 bases between. CDR3 length: 16 residues. Germline CDR1 is MRHNA and CDR2 is SNTAGT. The CDR3 region is CASSDSTVVSYNEQFF. CDR3 sequence (DNA): TGTGCCAGCAGTGACTCGACAGTAGTCTCCTACAATGAGCAGTTCTTC.

This clone was detected a few times. V gene TRBV6-6 combines with J gene TRBJ2-7; D perhaps matches TRBD2 (6 bases). Trimming removed 10 bases from V and 3 bases from J, with 13 bases in between. This CDR3 spans 12 amino acids. Germline values: CDR1 MNHNY, CDR2 SVGAGI (reference sequence). The CDR3 DNA is TGTGCCACCTCCCTGGGGGGCTACGAGCAGTACTTC. Its protein product is CATSLGGYEQYF.

V is TRBV6-6 and J is TRBJ1-2, with 8 bases fitting TRBD1. This CDR3 is 13 amino acids long. Looked up from germline, CDR1 is MNHNY and CDR2 is SVGAGI (reference sequence). J gave up 8 bases and V 2 bases, and 4 bases lay outside the gene matches. The CDR3 sequence is CASSYDRGWGYTF. The CDR3 bases are TGTGCCAGCAGTTACGACAGGGGTTGGGGCTACACCTTC.

The chain uses TRBV28 and TRBJ1-5; D gene uncertain. CDR3 size: 16 residues. From germline, CDR1 is MDHEN and CDR2 SYDVKM. Trimming pared 3 bases from V and 3 bases from J, leaving 15 bases between. The CDR3 spells CASSFPPSRFNQPQHF. CDR3 sequence (DNA): TGTGCCAGCAGTTTCCCGCCGTCGAGATTCAATCAGCCCCAGCATTTT.

The CDR3 sequence: CASSASGQFNSNQPQHF. CDR3 sequence (DNA): TGTGCCAGCAGTGCCTCCGGGCAGTTCAATAGCAATCAGCCCCAGCATTTT. This sequence joins TRBV6-1 and TRBJ1-5; no clear D. V gave up 4 bases and J gave up 0 bases, with 16 bases separating them. The CDR3 is 17 residues long. Germline CDR1 reads MNHNS; CDR2 reads SASEGT.